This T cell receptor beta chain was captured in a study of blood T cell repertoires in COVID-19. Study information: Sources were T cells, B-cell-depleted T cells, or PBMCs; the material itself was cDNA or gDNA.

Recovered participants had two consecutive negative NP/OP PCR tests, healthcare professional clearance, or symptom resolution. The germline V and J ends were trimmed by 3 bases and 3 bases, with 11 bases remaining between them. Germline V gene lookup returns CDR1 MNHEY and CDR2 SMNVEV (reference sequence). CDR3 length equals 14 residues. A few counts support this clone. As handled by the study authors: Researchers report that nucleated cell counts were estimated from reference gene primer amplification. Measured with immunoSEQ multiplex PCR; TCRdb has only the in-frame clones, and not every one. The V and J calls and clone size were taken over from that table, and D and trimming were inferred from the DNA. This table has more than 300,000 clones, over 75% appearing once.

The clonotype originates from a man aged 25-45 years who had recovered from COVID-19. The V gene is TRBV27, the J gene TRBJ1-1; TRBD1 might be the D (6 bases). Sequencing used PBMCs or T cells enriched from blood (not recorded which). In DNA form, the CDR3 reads TGTGCCAGCAGTTTCAGGGGAAGGGACACTGAAGCTTTCTTT. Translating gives CASSFRGRDTEAFF.